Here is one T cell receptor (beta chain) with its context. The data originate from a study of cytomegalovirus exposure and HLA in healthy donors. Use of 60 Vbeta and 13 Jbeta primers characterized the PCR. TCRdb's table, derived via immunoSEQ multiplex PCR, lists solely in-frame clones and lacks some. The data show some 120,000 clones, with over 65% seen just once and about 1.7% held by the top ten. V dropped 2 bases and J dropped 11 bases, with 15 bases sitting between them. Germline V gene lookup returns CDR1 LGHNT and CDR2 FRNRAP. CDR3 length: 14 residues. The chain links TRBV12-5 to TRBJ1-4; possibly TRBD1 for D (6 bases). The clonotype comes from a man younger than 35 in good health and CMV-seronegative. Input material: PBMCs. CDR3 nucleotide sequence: TGTGCTAGTGGTTTGTCGGGACACCCTGAGAAACTGTTTTTT. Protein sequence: CASGLSGHPEKLFF.